This TCR beta chain was sequenced during a study of Ad26.COV2.S vaccination and SARS-CoV-2 variants (dated by TCRdb to 2020 to 2023). As for the study more broadly: Vaccine-arm donors were drawn from COV1001, a multicentre, randomized, double-blind, placebo-controlled phase I-IIa trial of Ad26.COV2.S in healthy adults. Dosing of Ad26.COV2.S was intramuscular, at either 5x10^10 or 1x10^11 viral particles, delivered as one shot or as two shots spaced 56 days apart. TCRbeta repertoire sequencing served as the tool for gauging how specific and how broad the SARS-CoV-2-reactive T cell receptors were following Ad26.COV2.S vaccination. A total of around 32 samples were included in the TCR-sequenced set, comprising about 20 Ad26.COV2.S vaccine recipients, 5 placebo recipients and 8 SARS-CoV-2 convalescent individuals. Trial participants were randomized into five groups of five, in which low-dose or high-dose Ad26.COV2.S was given once or twice, or placebo was given on both occasions. Blinding of investigators to trial group allocation was maintained during experiments and outcome assessment. Study-wide conclusions, independent of this receptor: Vaccine and placebo recipients had comparable non-spike TCR breadth, which fits with the vaccine containing only spike. The authors noted that the TCR breadth and depth analyses may have underestimated total T cell responses. After vaccination, spike-specific CD8+ and CD4+ T cell responses were reported to show substantial breadth. Ad26.COV2.S recipients had higher spike-specific TCR breadth than placebo recipients (P = 0.0014). The study was not powered to compare responses between vaccine doses or regimens.

The treatment or condition label, read with the paper, signifies: roughly 19 received Ad26.COV2.S at low or high dose, single or two shots; 5 received placebo; per-sample allocation not given. Repertoires of vaccine and placebo recipients were sequenced from samples taken on day 63 after the first injection. Cohort 1b enrolled roughly 25 adults aged 18-55 years at a single site in Boston, USA, between 29 July and 7 August 2020. Ad26.COV2.S was a replication-incompetent adenovirus type 26 vector expressing a prefusion-stabilized SARS-CoV-2 spike protein from the original Wuhan strain. From a lookup of the germline V gene, CDR1 and CDR2 are SGHRS and YFSETQ. Spanning cysteine to phenylalanine, the CDR3 consists of 15 amino acids. Just CDR3 DNA is preserved here, 45 bases in frame from base 1. V and J are truncated by 0 bases and 3 bases respectively, leaving an intervening sequence of 7 bases. TCRbeta CDR3 regions were sequenced with the immunoSEQ Assay. After extraction, genomic DNA underwent amplification by bias-controlled multiplex PCR, followed by high-throughput sequencing. In the original analysis: To quantify the absolute abundance of every unique TCRbeta CDR3 region, sequences were collapsed and filtered. T cell fraction was estimated by normalization of TCRbeta template counts to usable DNA, with usable DNA being measured through amplification of reference genes present in all nucleated cells. Repertoire TCRs were annotated as SARS-CoV-2-specific when V gene, CDR3 amino acid sequence and J gene were exactly matched to a known reactive TCR set. MIRA supplied the reference SARS-CoV-2 TCR set, which was filtered for enrichment in COVID-19-positive ImmuneCODE repertoires so that public or cross-reactive TCRs were removed. Drawing on the MIRA antigens, annotated TCRs were analysed further at the level of specific ORF or position within ORF. Breadth was defined as the number of annotated unique rearrangements divided by the total number of unique productive rearrangements, and depth was defined as the summed frequency of the annotated unique rearrangements. TCR breadth was compared between groups using two-sided Wilcoxon rank-sum tests. Drawn from immuneACCESS, this table holds only the in-frame rearrangements with V and J called that TCRdb kept. Clones are partly lost; checked studies trace under half to an unresolved V gene and leave the rest unexplained. V, J and clone size derive from that table, while D and trimming were established from the DNA sequence. Here the sample has some 290,000 clones; approximately 80% occur a single time. Together, the top ten hold 2.1% of the sample.

As concerns this clone: No cognate antigen has been identified for it. No clone much larger than this one lies a single base away; base qualities are absent. Other DNA variants within this sample encode the same CDR3.

The sequence joins TRBV5-1 to TRBJ2-6, with the D gene uncertain. Sequencing used peripheral blood, obtained in a trial of Ad26.COV2.S vaccine versus placebo. The TCR sequence derives from a person aged 18-60 years who received the Ad26.COV2.S COVID-19 vaccine or a placebo. Here is the DNA: TGCGCCAGCAGCTTGGCCGGAGTTGGGGCCAACGTCCTGACTTTC. The resulting protein is CASSLAGVGANVLTF.